This T cell receptor (beta chain) originates from a study of cytomegalovirus exposure and HLA in healthy donors. Study-level results: Cytomegalovirus-associated TCR beta chains were listed, numbering 164.

The J segment lost 0 bases and the V segment lost 4 bases, leaving 6 bases of the junction unmatched. The CDR3 is 16 residues long. Germline loops: CDR1 SGHNT, CDR2 YENEEA. TCRdb's copy holds only in-frame clones and misses some; the assay was immunoSEQ multiplex PCR. Among around 160,000 clones listed, just under 85% were seen once. A remark on this clone: Antigen: not known.

V gene TRBV11-3 combines with J gene TRBJ2-3; 8 nucleotides agree with TRBD1. The receptor comes from a man under 40 in good health and CMV-seropositive. What was sequenced was PBMCs. The CDR3, as DNA: TGTGCCAGCAGCTCTCGGACAGGGAAGAGCACAGATACGCAGTATTTT. The encoded protein is CASSSRTGKSTDTQYF.